This T cell receptor beta chain was recovered during a study of chemoradiotherapy in HPV16-positive cancers. The wider study: Functional T-cell assays on two HPV16-positive patients' cells defined candidate HPV-specific clones and common TCR motifs. Broader study findings: HPV-specific T cells were functionally defined from only two HPV16-positive patients. Candidate HPV-specific clones and E7-related TCR motifs grew in tumor during treatment.

As to this clone: Its antigen is undetermined.

The repertoire was sequenced with immunoSEQ multiplex PCR; TCRdb's copy has only in-frame clones and lacks some. The table has about 21,000 clones, around 87% seen once. Repertoires were sampled repeatedly during chemoradiotherapy. V was clipped by 0 bases and J by 1 base, with 7 bases between them. The CDR3 loop spans 14 amino acids. Germline V lookup: CDR1 SGDLS, CDR2 YYNGEE. The chain joins TRBV9 to TRBJ2-5; D is unclear. This TCR was sampled from a human donor with HPV-associated anogenital cancer. The sequencing used blood, collected from a patient who underwent chemoradiotherapy. The CDR3 protein is CASSVAGRQETQYF. In DNA form, the CDR3 reads TGTGCCAGCAGCGTAGCGGGTCGCCAAGAGACCCAGTACTTC.